These T cell receptor beta chains were read from a single sample in a study of patients and donors after allogeneic stem cell transplantation. Using its own MiXCR run on the RT-PCR reads, TCRdb lists one record per CDR3 protein. The sample lists approximately 430,000 distinct CDR3 sequences; around 15% were seen once. Material: blood, either unsorted or a sorted T cell fraction (not recorded which). These receptors came from a human donor who was either an allogeneic HSCT recipient or a stem cell or donor lymphocyte infusion donor (not recorded which). It is not recorded whose cells these are; they may come from a transplant donor. CDR3s include the opening cysteine and the closing phenylalanine or tryptophan.

>TRBV12-3/TRBV12-4|15
CASSDRGSGANVLTF
>TRBV20-1|15
CSARDVARNFYEQYF
>TRBV6-6|13
CASSHQDRYEQYF
>TRBV20-1|13
CSAPSGFTDTQYF
>TRBV7-3|14
CASSLTSERGEAFF
>TRBV5-1|15
CTSSFTADMNTEAFF
>TRBV30|13
CAWSRVGNQPQHF
>TRBV18|15
CASSPLVQMNTEAFF
>TRBV5-6|15
CASSLYDRGNTEAFF
>TRBV12-3/TRBV12-4|15
CASSLSMGGGETQYF
>TRBV4-3|18
CASSQEDRSSSYNSPLHF
>TRBV20-1|16
CSARGRGPGALNEQFF
>TRBV7-9|17
CASSLELGLAGYNEQFF
>TRBV28|14
CASSLGTGFQPQHF
>TRBV2|14
CASTQGAGVTEAFF
>TRBV20-1|15
CSARDHVEVKNIQYF
>TRBV5-1|15
CASSLTGRVGEKLFF
>TRBV21-1|14
CASSADVPSYEQYF